A selection of T cell receptor beta chains follows, all from one sample in a study of CD8+CD57+ T cells in acquired aplastic anemia. Using its own MiXCR run on the reads, TCRdb lists one record per CDR3 protein. The sample consists of about 150,000 distinct CDR3 sequences, roughly 48% of them appearing once. Sample: sorted CD4+, CD8+, or CD8+CD57+ T cells (not recorded which) from PBMCs. The receptors were gathered from a human donor with aplastic anemia. Each CDR3 is given with its conserved first and last residue. The order of the fields is D gene, J gene, clone size, V gene, CDR3 protein, CDR3 DNA. D genes are given only for firm matches. The size field is filled for only some rows; it gives once, few, many or a size class.

d_gene: NA
j_gene: TRBJ2-3
abundance: NA
v_gene: TRBV24-1
CDR3aa: CATSDGGPGTDTQYF
CDR3nt: TGTGCCACCAGTGATGGTGGGCCTGGGACAGATACGCAGTATTTT

d_gene: TRBD1
j_gene: TRBJ1-3
abundance: NA
v_gene: TRBV19
CDR3aa: CASSIIPGQVASSSGNTIYF
CDR3nt: TGTGCCAGTAGTATAATACCGGGACAGGTTGCTTCGAGCTCTGGAAACACCATATATTTT

d_gene: TRBD1
j_gene: TRBJ2-7
abundance: NA
v_gene: TRBV9
CDR3aa: CASRSDRDEQYF
CDR3nt: TGTGCCAGCAGGTCAGACAGGGACGAGCAGTACTTC

d_gene: NA
j_gene: TRBJ2-5
abundance: NA
v_gene: TRBV7-6
CDR3aa: CASSSLAQETQYF
CDR3nt: TGTGCCAGCAGCTCGTTGGCCCAAGAGACCCAGTACTTC

d_gene: NA
j_gene: TRBJ2-7
abundance: NA
v_gene: TRBV29-1
CDR3aa: CSVEGTRGYEQYF
CDR3nt: TGCAGCGTTGAAGGGACGCGGGGCTACGAGCAGTACTTC

d_gene: TRBD1
j_gene: TRBJ1-2
abundance: NA
v_gene: TRBV20-1
CDR3aa: CSATYDRGQAGYTF
CDR3nt: TGCAGTGCCACATACGACAGGGGGCAGGCGGGCTACACCTTC

d_gene: NA
j_gene: TRBJ2-7
abundance: few
v_gene: TRBV7-9
CDR3aa: CALAQEGDYEQYF
CDR3nt: TGTGCCCTAGCCCAAGAGGGGGATTACGAGCAGTACTTC

d_gene: NA
j_gene: TRBJ2-5
abundance: NA
v_gene: TRBV20-1
CDR3aa: CSATPLARETQYF
CDR3nt: TGCAGTGCGACACCCCTAGCGCGAGAGACCCAGTACTTC

d_gene: TRBD1
j_gene: TRBJ2-1
abundance: few
v_gene: TRBV5-1
CDR3aa: CASSISRQGTYNEQFF
CDR3nt: TGCGCCAGCAGCATATCCAGACAGGGGACCTACAATGAGCAGTTCTTC

d_gene: TRBD1
j_gene: TRBJ2-7
abundance: once
v_gene: TRBV24-1
CDR3aa: CATSEPGGFEQYF
CDR3nt: TGTGCCACCAGTGAACCAGGGGGCTTCGAGCAGTACTTC

d_gene: TRBD1
j_gene: TRBJ2-7
abundance: NA
v_gene: TRBV19
CDR3aa: CASSIRRQGYEQYF
CDR3nt: TGTGCCAGTAGTATCCGCCGACAGGGTTATGAGCAGTACTTC

d_gene: TRBD1
j_gene: TRBJ1-2
abundance: NA
v_gene: TRBV7-6
CDR3aa: CASSSGQAVGYGYTF
CDR3nt: TGTGCCAGCAGCTCGGGACAGGCGGTCGGCTATGGCTACACCTTC

d_gene: NA
j_gene: TRBJ2-3
abundance: few
v_gene: TRBV10-3
CDR3aa: CAISRDGTDTQYF
CDR3nt: TGTGCCATCAGTCGGGACGGCACAGATACGCAGTATTTT

d_gene: NA
j_gene: TRBJ1-4
abundance: few
v_gene: TRBV15
CDR3aa: CATSREVEKLFF
CDR3nt: TGTGCCACCAGCAGAGAGGTTGAAAAACTGTTTTTT

d_gene: TRBD1
j_gene: TRBJ1-1
abundance: many
v_gene: TRBV7-8
CDR3aa: CASSFRQGEAFF
CDR3nt: TGTGCCAGCAGCTTTAGACAGGGTGAAGCTTTCTTT

d_gene: NA
j_gene: TRBJ1-1
abundance: NA
v_gene: TRBV4-3
CDR3aa: CASSPEYRERGTEAFF
CDR3nt: TGCGCCAGCAGCCCGGAGTACAGGGAGAGGGGGACGGAAGCTTTCTTT

d_gene: TRBD1
j_gene: TRBJ1-1
abundance: NA
v_gene: TRBV2
CDR3aa: CASSDADRVEAFF
CDR3nt: TGTGCCAGCAGTGACGCTGACAGGGTTGAAGCTTTCTTT

d_gene: NA
j_gene: TRBJ2-3
abundance: NA
v_gene: TRBV11-1
CDR3aa: CASSSRLQPTSTDTQYF
CDR3nt: TGTGCCAGCAGCTCTAGACTCCAACCAACTAGCACAGATACGCAGTATTTT

d_gene: NA
j_gene: TRBJ1-3
abundance: few
v_gene: TRBV15
CDR3aa: CATSRGTRPNTIYF
CDR3nt: TGTGCCACCAGCAGAGGGACGAGGCCTAACACCATATATTTT

d_gene: NA
j_gene: TRBJ2-3
abundance: many
v_gene: TRBV9
CDR3aa: CASQRTAQAADTQYF
CDR3nt: TGTGCCAGCCAACGGACAGCCCAAGCGGCAGATACGCAGTATTTT

d_gene: NA
j_gene: TRBJ2-7
abundance: NA
v_gene: TRBV10-3
CDR3aa: CAISHPRFGRGAYEQNF
CDR3nt: NA

d_gene: NA
j_gene: TRBJ2-7
abundance: NA
v_gene: TRBV7-8
CDR3aa: CASSFKDSYEQYF
CDR3nt: TGTGCCAGCAGCTTTAAAGACTCCTACGAGCAGTACTTC

d_gene: NA
j_gene: TRBJ1-5
abundance: NA
v_gene: TRBV2
CDR3aa: CASTQNGQSNQPQHF
CDR3nt: TGTGCCAGCACCCAAAACGGACAGAGCAATCAGCCCCAGCATTTT

d_gene: NA
j_gene: TRBJ2-7
abundance: many
v_gene: TRBV12-3/TRBV12-4
CDR3aa: CASSLQGWTYEQYF
CDR3nt: TGTGCCAGCAGTTTACAGGGGTGGACCTACGAGCAGTACTTC

d_gene: NA
j_gene: TRBJ2-5
abundance: NA
v_gene: TRBV2
CDR3aa: CASRQSGTAAQETQYF
CDR3nt: TGTGCCAGCAGACAAAGCGGGACAGCTGCCCAAGAGACCCAGTACTTC

d_gene: TRBD1
j_gene: TRBJ2-5
abundance: few
v_gene: TRBV19
CDR3aa: CASRPGQGKVETQYF
CDR3nt: TGTGCCTCACGACCAGGACAGGGGAAGGTGGAGACCCAGTACTTC

d_gene: NA
j_gene: TRBJ2-3
abundance: NA
v_gene: TRBV2
CDR3aa: CASSELWSGTQYF
CDR3nt: TGTGCCAGCAGTGAACTTTGGTCCGGGACGCAGTATTTT

d_gene: TRBD1
j_gene: TRBJ2-1
abundance: NA
v_gene: TRBV2
CDR3aa: CASRGTGLDNEQFF
CDR3nt: TGTGCCAGCCGGGGGACAGGGCTCGACAATGAGCAGTTCTTC

d_gene: TRBD1
j_gene: TRBJ1-1
abundance: many
v_gene: TRBV14
CDR3aa: CASSLGQGAFF
CDR3nt: TGTGCCAGCAGCCTAGGACAGGGAGCTTTCTTT

d_gene: NA
j_gene: TRBJ1-1
abundance: NA
v_gene: TRBV19
CDR3aa: CASSRGGLAFF
CDR3nt: TGTGCCAGTAGTAGGGGGGGGCTGGCTTTCTTT

d_gene: TRBD2
j_gene: TRBJ2-3
abundance: few
v_gene: TRBV24-1
CDR3aa: CATSDAVFSGRAQYF
CDR3nt: TGTGCCACCAGTGATGCGGTCTTTAGCGGGAGAGCGCAGTATTTT

d_gene: NA
j_gene: TRBJ2-3
abundance: NA
v_gene: TRBV10-2
CDR3aa: CASSTQAGLRYTQYF
CDR3nt: TGCGCCAGCAGTACTCAAGCCGGACTCCGATATACGCAGTATTTT

d_gene: TRBD1
j_gene: TRBJ2-5
abundance: NA
v_gene: TRBV7-3
CDR3aa: CASSLTGGETQYF
CDR3nt: TGTGCCAGCAGCTTGACAGGGGGGGAGACCCAGTACTTC

d_gene: NA
j_gene: TRBJ1-6
abundance: many
v_gene: TRBV6-1
CDR3aa: CASTLTGSSYNSPLHF
CDR3nt: TGTGCCAGCACCTTAACAGGGAGCTCCTATAATTCACCCCTCCACTTT

d_gene: TRBD1
j_gene: TRBJ1-5
abundance: NA
v_gene: TRBV6-2/TRBV6-3
CDR3aa: CASSYPEAGGRNQPQHF
CDR3nt: TGTGCCAGCAGTTACCCCGAGGCAGGGGGCCGCAATCAGCCCCAGCATTTT

d_gene: NA
j_gene: TRBJ1-2
abundance: NA
v_gene: TRBV15
CDR3aa: CATSNGAQGLGGYTF
CDR3nt: TGTGCCACCAGTAACGGGGCCCAGGGACTAGGTGGCTACACCTTC

d_gene: TRBD1
j_gene: TRBJ2-7
abundance: NA
v_gene: TRBV15
CDR3aa: CATSSPTGGVDEQYF
CDR3nt: TGTGCCACCAGCAGCCCAACAGGGGGCGTCGACGAGCAGTACTTC

d_gene: TRBD1
j_gene: TRBJ2-2
abundance: NA
v_gene: TRBV29-1
CDR3aa: CSVMGQPSTGELFF
CDR3nt: TGCAGCGTGATGGGACAGCCTAGCACCGGGGAGCTGTTTTTT

d_gene: NA
j_gene: TRBJ2-3
abundance: NA
v_gene: TRBV12-3/TRBV12-4
CDR3aa: CASRAGQLTDTQYF
CDR3nt: TGTGCCAGCAGAGCGGGACAACTCACAGATACGCAGTATTTT

d_gene: NA
j_gene: TRBJ1-2
abundance: NA
v_gene: TRBV12-3/TRBV12-4
CDR3aa: CASSLEMAYTF
CDR3nt: TGTGCCAGCAGTTTAGAAATGGCCTACACCTTC

d_gene: NA
j_gene: TRBJ1-6
abundance: NA
v_gene: TRBV9
CDR3aa: CSSSGEGDSPLHF
CDR3nt: TGTTCTAGCAGCGGGGAGGGGGATTCACCCCTCCACTTT

d_gene: TRBD2
j_gene: TRBJ2-7
abundance: NA
v_gene: TRBV20-1
CDR3aa: CSASKSSGGYEQYF
CDR3nt: TGCAGTGCTAGTAAGTCTAGCGGGGGTTACGAGCAGTACTTC

d_gene: TRBD1
j_gene: TRBJ2-1
abundance: NA
v_gene: TRBV9
CDR3aa: CASSAWDREGDEQFF
CDR3nt: TGTGCCAGCAGCGCGTGGGACAGGGAAGGGGATGAGCAGTTCTTC

d_gene: NA
j_gene: TRBJ1-1
abundance: NA
v_gene: TRBV10-3
CDR3aa: CASSPPWGEAFF
CDR3nt: TGTGCCAGCAGTCCCCCCTGGGGGGAGGCTTTCTTT

d_gene: NA
j_gene: TRBJ2-1
abundance: many
v_gene: TRBV13
CDR3aa: CASSALAEGSYNEQFF
CDR3nt: TGTGCCAGCAGCGCTCTTGCGGAAGGCTCCTACAATGAGCAGTTCTTC

d_gene: NA
j_gene: TRBJ2-4
abundance: many
v_gene: TRBV20-1
CDR3aa: CSARGGLKGNIQYF
CDR3nt: TGCAGTGCTAGAGGAGGACTAAAGGGGAACATTCAGTACTTC

d_gene: NA
j_gene: TRBJ2-3
abundance: many
v_gene: TRBV14
CDR3aa: CASSQAVDSDTQYF
CDR3nt: TGTGCCAGCAGCCAAGCGGTGGATTCGGATACGCAGTATTTT

d_gene: TRBD2
j_gene: TRBJ2-5
abundance: NA
v_gene: TRBV15
CDR3aa: CAITGTSNVTQYF
CDR3nt: TGTGCCATCACCGGGACTAGTAATGTGACCCAGTACTTC

d_gene: TRBD2
j_gene: TRBJ2-5
abundance: NA
v_gene: TRBV9
CDR3aa: CASSEGTSGGETQYF
CDR3nt: TGTGCCAGCAGCGAAGGGACTAGCGGGGGAGAGACCCAGTACTTC

d_gene: TRBD1
j_gene: TRBJ2-7
abundance: NA
v_gene: TRBV29-1
CDR3aa: CSVRDSSYEQYF
CDR3nt: TGCAGCGTTAGGGACAGCTCCTACGAGCAGTACTTC

d_gene: NA
j_gene: TRBJ1-1
abundance: many
v_gene: TRBV2
CDR3aa: CASKGMNTEAFF
CDR3nt: TGTGCCAGTAAAGGTATGAACACTGAAGCTTTCTTT